The 27 T cell receptor beta chains below all came from one sample that was sequenced in a study of identifying expanded T cells in peripheral blood. Profiling relied on immunoSEQ multiplex PCR, and the TCRdb table lists in-frame clones only, not all of them. Here the sample spans fewer than 85,000 clones, 80% to 90% being singletons. The sample was blood. The receptors were sampled from a person aged 18-70 years in good health.

This chain connects TRBV27 to TRBJ2-3; D may be TRBD2 (7 bases). V was shortened by 10 bases and J by 1 base, with 18 bases between the two germline ends. The CDR3 is made up of 15 amino acids. Looked up from germline, CDR1 is MNHEY and CDR2 is SMNVEV (reference sequence). This CDR3 reads CANFRRGACTDTQYF. The DNA of the CDR3 is TGTGCCAACTTCAGACGGGGGGCCTGCACAGATACGCAGTATTTT.

DNA of the CDR3: TGTGCCAGCAGCTTAGGCCAGGGCATACAAGAGACCCAGTACTTC. Protein: CASSLGQGIQETQYF. The chain recombines TRBV7-2 with TRBJ2-5; perhaps TRBD1 as D (5 bases). In germline, CDR1 is SGHTA, CDR2 FQGNSA. V lost 1 base, J lost 2 bases, and 11 bases lay in between. The CDR3 totals 15 residues.

For the CDR3, the DNA is TGTGCCAGCGTCCAGGTTGTGGGGCTGTTTTTT. Translating gives CASVQVVGLFF. The chain recombines TRBV5-8 with TRBJ2-2; D is uncertain. The CDR3 is 11 residues long. In germline, CDR1 is SGHTS, CDR2 YDEGEE. Trimming shortened V by 7 bases and J by 13 bases, and 14 bases separated the two germline ends.

The genes are TRBV10-3 and TRBJ2-2; 8 bases are shared with TRBD2. Germline CDR1 is ENHRY and CDR2 is SYGVKD. After removal of 7 bases from V and 3 bases from J, the junction contained 7 bases not matched to a gene. The CDR3 has 15 amino acids. The CDR3 DNA reads TGTGCCATCATGATCACTAGCGGTGACACCGGGGAGCTGTTTTTT. Residues: CAIMITSGDTGELFF.

The rearrangement links TRBV29-1 to TRBJ1-3, with unresolved D. The CDR3 runs 13 residues. V shed 3 bases and J shed 0 bases, with 6 bases lying between them. From germline, CDR1 is SQVTM and CDR2 ANQGSEA. The CDR3 sequence: CSVDSDSGNTIYF. In DNA, the CDR3 is TGCAGCGTTGACTCGGACTCTGGAAACACCATATATTTT.

V and J are TRBV10-2 and TRBJ1-5; TRBD1 might be the D (5 bases). V dropped 4 bases and J dropped 6 bases, with 10 bases sitting between them. The germline V gene has CDR1 WSHSY and CDR2 SAAADI. The CDR3 covers 13 residues. CDR3 nucleotide sequence: TGCGCCAGCAGTGGACGGACAAGTCAGCCCCAGCATTTT. Its translation is CASSGRTSQPQHF.

V gene TRBV7-2 combines with J gene TRBJ2-3; TRBD2 aligns across 9 bases. Germline assignment: CDR1 SGHTA and CDR2 FQGNSA. The CDR3 runs 16 residues. Losses at the gene ends were 5 bases for V and 0 bases for J; bases not matched to a gene: 6. CDR3 sequence reads: CASSRLADSSTDTQYF. CDR3 bases: TGTGCCAGCAGCCGACTAGCGGATTCTAGCACAGATACGCAGTATTTT.

The V and J genes are TRBV2 and TRBJ1-3; 12 bases map to TRBD1. The germline gives CDR1 SNHLY, CDR2 FYNNEI. The junction had 11 bases not matched to a gene; V was cut back by 6 bases and J by 2 bases. The CDR3 is made up of 18 amino acids. In DNA form, the CDR3 reads TGTGCCAGCAGGGATTCCGGGACAGGGGGCACCACTGGAAACACCATATATTTT. As protein: CASRDSGTGGTTGNTIYF.

The chain joins TRBV4-3 to TRBJ1-3; TRBD1 matches 9 bases. The V and J ends lost 4 bases and 4 bases, in that order; junction bases with no gene match: 5. Germline-derived CDR1 and CDR2 are LGHNA and YSLEER. The CDR3 runs to 15 residues. The CDR3, as DNA: TGCGCCAGCAGCCCCGGGACAGGGAGCGGAAACACCATATATTTT. It specifies CASSPGTGSGNTIYF.

The rearrangement uses TRBV11-1 and TRBJ2-1, with a possible D match to TRBD1 (6 bases). V was cut by 3 bases and J by 10 bases, with 13 bases left in between. The CDR3 contains 13 residues. CDR1 is SGHAT and CDR2 is FQDESV in the germline V gene (reference sequence). CDR3: CASSLGARQEQFF. The DNA of the CDR3 is TGTGCCAGCAGCTTGGGGGCTAGACAGGAGCAGTTCTTC.

The chain recombines TRBV28 with TRBJ2-1; unclear D gene. The CDR3 is made up of 14 amino acids. Trimming left V 3 bases short and J 4 bases short, with 10 bases between. Germline CDR1 reads MDHEN; CDR2 reads SYDVKM. Written as DNA, the CDR3 is TGTGCCAGCAGTTTGGACCTTCCGTACAATGAGCAGTTCTTC. This codes for CASSLDLPYNEQFF.

This clone was recorded a few times. The chain links TRBV4-1 to TRBJ2-2, with 8 positions matching TRBD1. Trimming removed 3 bases from V and 7 bases from J; junction bases left unmatched: 4. Germline CDR1 is MGHRA and CDR2 is YSYEKL. The CDR3 is 14 amino acids. CDR3: CASSQGTGGGELFF. CDR3 coding DNA: TGCGCCAGCAGCCAGGGGACAGGTGGCGGGGAGCTGTTTTTT.

By its share, this clone is medium-sized. This sequence joins TRBV10-3 and TRBJ1-5, with D perhaps TRBD1 (5 bases). CDR1 ENHRY and CDR2 SYGVKD come from the germline V gene. Trimming shortened V by 0 bases and J by 7 bases, and 10 bases separated the two germline ends. The CDR3 length is 14 residues. DNA of the CDR3: TGTGCCATCAGTGAGTCCGGGACGGGACAGCCCCAGCATTTT. Residues: CAISESGTGQPQHF.

A single count supports this clone. The chain joins TRBV29-1 to TRBJ2-1; TRBD2 might be the D (5 bases). Germline V gives CDR1 SQVTM, CDR2 ANQGSEA. V was cut by 8 bases and J by 2 bases, with 10 bases left in between. CDR3 length: 12 residues. CDR3 loop: CSISGTYNEQFF. CDR3 in DNA: TGCAGCATATCGGGGACCTACAATGAGCAGTTCTTC.

The V gene is TRBV5-1, the J gene TRBJ2-7, with no clear D. Trimming pared 1 base from V and 3 bases from J, leaving 11 bases between. Germline lookup yields CDR1 SGHRS and CDR2 YFSETQ. CDR3 length: 14 residues. The CDR3 here is CASSLTTPGYEQYF. The DNA for the CDR3 is TGCGCCAGCAGCTTGACGACGCCAGGCTACGAGCAGTACTTC.

V and J are TRBV11-2 and TRBJ2-2, with D tentatively TRBD2 (5 bases). This CDR3 has 16 amino acids. The V end lost 5 bases, the J end lost 4 bases, and 17 bases lay between the germline ends. From germline, CDR1 is SGHAT and CDR2 FQNNGV. The CDR3 here is CASSRPSRGSTGELFF. CDR3 DNA sequence: TGTGCCAGCAGCCGACCCTCTCGGGGATCCACCGGGGAGCTGTTTTTT.

The chain links TRBV5-6 to TRBJ2-1; 7 positions match TRBD2. CDR1 SGHDT and CDR2 YYEEEE come from the germline V gene. Germline trimming cut 6 bases from V and 5 bases from J; bases unmatched to any gene: 11. This CDR3 is built from 15 residues. DNA for the CDR3: TGTGCCAGCACCCCAGGTCAGCGGGAACACAATGAGCAGTTCTTC. This encodes CASTPGQREHNEQFF.

V is TRBV6-1 and J is TRBJ2-1; 9 bases agree with TRBD1. Per the germline V gene, CDR1 is MNHNS and CDR2 is SASEGT. This CDR3 is 15 amino acids long. With V trimmed by 5 bases and J by 3 bases, 5 bases remained unmatched. DNA for the CDR3: TGTGCCAGCAGTTCCGGGACAGGGTACTACAATGAGCAGTTCTTC. This codes for CASSSGTGYYNEQFF.

The V gene is TRBV6-5, the J gene TRBJ1-6; D remains unclear. The germline V gene has CDR1 MNHEY and CDR2 SVGAGI. This CDR3 is 14 amino acids long. V dropped 7 bases and J dropped 9 bases, with 16 bases sitting between them. The CDR3: CASNADGGSSPLHF. The CDR3, as DNA: TGTGCCAGCAATGCCGACGGAGGTAGTTCACCCCTCCACTTT.

The V gene is TRBV18, the J gene TRBJ1-2; 7 bases are shared with TRBD1. The germline V gene has CDR1 KGHSH and CDR2 LQKENI. The CDR3 covers 15 residues. The junction had 11 bases not matched to a gene; V was cut back by 8 bases and J by 2 bases. The CDR3 reads CASRGTGDKNYGYTF. The DNA of the CDR3 is TGTGCCAGCCGAGGCACAGGGGACAAGAACTATGGCTACACCTTC.

This chain uses TRBV7-9 with TRBJ1-2; tentative D call: TRBD1 (6 bases). CDR1 is SEHNR, CDR2 FQNEAQ, per germline (reference sequence). The germline V and J ends were trimmed by 4 bases and 2 bases, with 14 bases remaining between them. The CDR3 length is 15 residues. CDR3 protein: CASSSGLTGNYGYTF. The DNA of the CDR3 is TGTGCCAGCAGCTCGGGGTTAACAGGGAACTATGGCTACACCTTC.

The chain employs TRBV28 and TRBJ2-5, with 8 bases aligning to TRBD1. Losses at the gene ends were 3 bases for V and 0 bases for J; bases not matched to a gene: 3. The CDR3 spans 15 residues. CDR1 MDHEN and CDR2 SYDVKM come from the germline V gene. The CDR3 sequence: CASSFQGAHQETQYF. For the CDR3, the DNA is TGTGCCAGCAGTTTTCAGGGGGCCCACCAAGAGACCCAGTACTTC.

The rearrangement joins TRBV9 to TRBJ1-4; 9 nucleotides align to TRBD1. V lost 1 base and J lost 7; bases outside the gene matches: 5. The length of the CDR3 is 15 residues. Germline V gene lookup returns CDR1 SGDLS and CDR2 YYNGEE. CDR3 sequence (DNA): TGTGCCAGCAGCGTAAACAGGGGGCCCGTTGAAAAACTGTTTTTT. Its protein product is CASSVNRGPVEKLFF.

The count of this clone is one. The V gene is TRBV4-1, the J gene TRBJ2-2; D uncertain. V lost 5 bases to trimming and J lost 1 base, with 11 bases between them. Germline V CDR1 and CDR2: MGHRA, YSYEKL. The CDR3 totals 15 residues. The CDR3 spells CASSSPTVNTGELFF. CDR3 DNA sequence: TGCGCCAGCAGCTCTCCCACGGTGAACACCGGGGAGCTGTTTTTT.

This clone was found once. The V gene is TRBV7-9, the J gene TRBJ1-2; D is uncertain. This CDR3 is built from 12 residues. Trimming took 1 base from V and 7 from J, leaving 7 bases between them. The germline CDR1 and CDR2 sequences are SEHNR and FQNEAQ (reference sequence). CDR3: CASSLDDTGYTF. CDR3 nucleotides: TGTGCCAGCAGCTTAGACGACACTGGCTACACCTTC.

The chain employs TRBV5-1 and TRBJ2-1; 11 bases agree with TRBD2. Trimming at V came to 6 bases and at J to 2 bases, leaving 4 bases not matched to a gene. Germline-derived CDR1 and CDR2 are SGHRS and YFSETQ. This CDR3 comprises 15 residues. DNA for the CDR3: TGCGCCAGCAAACTAGCGGGAGTAGCCTACAATGAGCAGTTCTTC. It codes for CASKLAGVAYNEQFF. The full variable domain, rest sourced from reference TRBV5-1 and TRBJ2-1, is KAGVTQTPRYLIKTRGQQVTLSCSPISGHRSVSWYQQTPGQGLQFLFEYFSETQRNKGNFPGRFSGRQFSNSRSEMNVSTLELGDSALYLCASKLAGVAYNEQFFGPGTRLTVL.

The chain employs TRBV2 and TRBJ1-6; no firm D call. The CDR3 is 15 residues long. CDR1 is SNHLY and CDR2 is FYNNEI in the germline V gene. V was clipped by 8 bases and J by 0 bases, with 11 bases between them. As DNA, the CDR3 is TGTGCCAGCGGCTACGGTAGCTCCTATAATTCACCCCTCCACTTT. Amino acids: CASGYGSSYNSPLHF.